The sequence of this TCR beta chain was determined in a study of metastatic and nonmetastatic thyroid tumors. Study overall: Patients with malignant and benign thyroid disease provided blood and tumor or nodule tissue, whose repertoires were compared.

Methods used by the authors: The distant-metastasis classifier for papillary thyroid cancer was built from CDR3 differences across clinicopathological groups. TCRdb reprocessed the PCR reads via MiXCR. The V and J calls come from TCRdb's annotation, not from the publication. Among some 19,000 clones, about 33% were seen once, and the ten largest hold roughly 19%. Not a single patient had been given any form of treatment at any point before undergoing thyroid surgery. As to this clone: Its antigen is not identified.

Study-wide results and caveats: Significantly higher TCR beta diversity was reportedly seen in malignant thyroid tumors than benign nodules, in blood and tumor.

CDR1 SNHLY and CDR2 FYNNEI come from the germline V gene. V lost 5 bases and J lost 4; bases outside the gene matches: 3. CDR3 length: 14 residues. The chain is built from TRBV2 and TRBJ1-5, with TRBD1 matching over 9 bases. The clonotype originates from a female donor with papillary thyroid cancer or a benign thyroid nodule (not recorded which). Some clones in this sample may be carry-over from other donors' samples. Sequenced material: adjacent normal tissue. CDR3 protein: CASSYGQGNQPQHF. In nucleotides, the CDR3 is TGTGCCAGCAGTTACGGACAGGGGAATCAGCCCCAGCATTTT.